This T cell receptor (beta chain) emerged from a study of T cells in Graves' hyperthyroidism and ophthalmopathy. Germline assignment: CDR1 SGHTA and CDR2 FQGNSA. This CDR3 has 17 amino acids. Trimming shortened V by 5 bases and J by 7 bases, and 23 bases separated the two germline ends. RNA transcripts yielded amplified TCR beta CDR3 regions. Researchers ran a first-round RT-PCR on the TCR CDR3 using the HTBI primer set. TCRdb re-called the multiplex PCR reads with MiXCR, one entry per CDR3 protein. This table holds more than 55,000 distinct CDR3 sequences, approximately 57% found once. This receptor was identified in a woman aged 55-70 years with Graves' ophthalmopathy. The specimen sequenced was blood. The rearrangement links TRBV7-2 to TRBJ2-2; D is ambiguous. CDR3 residues: CASSRTLVGIGIGELFF. For the CDR3, the DNA is TGTGCCAGCAGCCGAACTCTAGTGGGGATTGGCATCGGGGAGCTGTTTTTT.